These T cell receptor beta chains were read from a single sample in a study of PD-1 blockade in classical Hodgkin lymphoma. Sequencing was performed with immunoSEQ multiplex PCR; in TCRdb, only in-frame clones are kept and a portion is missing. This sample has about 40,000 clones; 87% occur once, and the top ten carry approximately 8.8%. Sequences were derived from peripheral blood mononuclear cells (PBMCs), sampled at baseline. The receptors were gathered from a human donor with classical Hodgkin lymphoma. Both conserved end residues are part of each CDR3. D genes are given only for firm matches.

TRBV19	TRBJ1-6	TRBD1	TGTGCCAGTGCACGAAGGGACAGGGATAATTCACCCCTCCACTTT	CASARRDRDNSPLHF
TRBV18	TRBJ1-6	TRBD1	TGTGCCAGCTCACTCAAGGGACAGGCGCTTAATTCACCCCTCCACTTT	CASSLKGQALNSPLHF
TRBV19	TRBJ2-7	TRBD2	TGTGCCAGTACCCCCGCCGGGACTAGCGGCTCCTACGAGCAGTACTTC	CASTPAGTSGSYEQYF
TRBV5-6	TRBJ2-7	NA	TGTGCCAGCAGCTTGTACGGGTACGAGCAGTACTTC	CASSLYGYEQYF
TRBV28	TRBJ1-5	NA	TGTGCCAGCAGGATCGACGGTTATCAGCCCCAGCATTTT	CASRIDGYQPQHF
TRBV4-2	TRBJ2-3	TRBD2	TGTGCCAGCAGCCCAGACTTGGCGGGAGCAGATACGCAGTATTTT	CASSPDLAGADTQYF
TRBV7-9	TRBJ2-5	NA	TGTGCCAGCAGCTTAGCGGGAGAGACCCAGTACTTC	CASSLAGETQYF
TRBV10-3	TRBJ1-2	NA	TGTGCCATCGCAACGGGTAACTATGGCTACACCTTC	CAIATGNYGYTF
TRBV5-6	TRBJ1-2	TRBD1	TGTGCCAGCAGCTTCCAATGGACAGGGGGCTATGGCTACACCTTC	CASSFQWTGGYGYTF
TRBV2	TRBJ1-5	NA	TGTGCCAGCAGTGAATATGGTTACAATCAGCCCCAGCATTTT	CASSEYGYNQPQHF
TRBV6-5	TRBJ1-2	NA	TGTGCCAACACCCCCTGGGGGGGTGGGGACTATGGCTACACCTTC	CANTPWGGGDYGYTF
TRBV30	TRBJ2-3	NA	TGTGCCTGGAGTGTACCGGCAGCACGCACAGATACGCAGTATTTT	CAWSVPAARTDTQYF